The next 17 T cell receptor beta chains were all read from a single sample in a study of a mutant IDH1 vaccine in newly diagnosed glioma. Antigens of these TCRs are unknown. TCRdb keeps only in-frame clones here, not all; method: immunoSEQ multiplex PCR. The sample yields around 60,000 clones, 80% to 90% seen once. As to time point: week 35, safety follow-up. Every vaccine dose comprised 300 ug of mutant IDH1 20-mer peptide plus topical imiquimod. Sample: PBMCs, taken from a glioma patient whose treatment included an IDH1 peptide vaccine. The receptors come from a man aged 40-49 years with glioma.

The chain recombines TRBV6-5 with TRBJ1-1, with D possibly matching TRBD1 (5 bases). V lost 2 bases, J lost 3 bases, and 16 bases lay in between. The CDR3 length is 16 residues. The germline V gene has CDR1 MNHEY and CDR2 SVGAGI. This CDR3 reads CASSYHPGYIDTEAFF. The CDR3 nucleotides read TGTGCCAGCAGTTACCACCCAGGGTATATCGACACTGAAGCTTTCTTT.

The chain links TRBV19 to TRBJ1-3; D perhaps matches TRBD1 (5 bases). Germline loops: CDR1 LNHDA, CDR2 SQIVND (reference sequence). The CDR3 contains 14 residues. Trimming took off 9 bases at V and 2 bases at J, with 14 bases between the two ends. In DNA form, the CDR3 reads TGTGCCAGCAATTTCCAGGGCACTGGAAACACCATATATTTT. Its translation: CASNFQGTGNTIYF.

V is TRBV13 and J is TRBJ2-3; 11 nucleotides match TRBD2. The CDR3 is made up of 16 amino acids. The V gene end was trimmed by 6 bases and the J gene end by 2 bases; junction bases not matched to a gene: 7. CDR1 PRHDT and CDR2 FYEKMQ come from the germline V gene (reference sequence). The CDR3 protein is CASRFTSGGFTDTQYF. In DNA form, the CDR3 reads TGTGCCAGCAGATTCACTAGCGGGGGCTTCACAGATACGCAGTATTTT.

The chain joins TRBV19 to TRBJ2-1; 8 nucleotides match TRBD2. CDR3 length: 13 amino acids. Germline V CDR1 and CDR2: LNHDA, SQIVND (reference sequence). The V and J ends lost 5 bases and 7 bases, in that order; junction bases with no gene match: 4. CDR3: CASSGLALNEQFF. The DNA for the CDR3 is TGTGCCAGTAGTGGACTAGCATTGAATGAGCAGTTCTTC.

The V and J genes are TRBV10-1 and TRBJ1-5; perhaps TRBD1 as D (6 bases). The CDR3 runs 14 residues. Germline V gene sequence: CDR1 WNHNN, CDR2 SYGVQD (reference sequence). V was clipped by 11 bases and J by 2 bases, with 16 bases between them. The CDR3 sequence is CAAHRAWGNQPQHF. The DNA of the CDR3 is TGCGCCGCCCACAGGGCCTGGGGCAATCAGCCCCAGCATTTT.

This clone was seen a few times. The chain joins TRBV27 to TRBJ1-5; a possible D gene is TRBD1 (5 bases). This CDR3 is built from 13 residues. Looked up from germline, CDR1 is MNHEY and CDR2 is SMNVEV (reference sequence). V gave up 5 bases and J gave up 4 bases, with 9 bases separating them. The CDR3 nucleotides read TGTGCCAGCAGTCCCGGGGGGAATCAGCCCCAGCATTTT. It codes for CASSPGGNQPQHF.

The rearrangement links TRBV19 to TRBJ2-6; 8 nucleotides align to TRBD1. Germline CDR1 and CDR2: LNHDA and SQIVND (reference sequence). With V trimmed by 7 bases and J by 0 bases, 5 bases remained unmatched. CDR3 length: 16 amino acids. The CDR3 nucleotides are TGTGCCAGTAACAGACAGGGGAGCTCTGGGGCCAACGTCCTGACTTTC. Its translation: CASNRQGSSGANVLTF.

V is TRBV2 and J is TRBJ2-3; D could derive from TRBD1 or TRBD2 (5 bases each). V was pared by 7 bases and J by 4 bases, with 15 bases between. Germline loops: CDR1 SNHLY, CDR2 FYNNEI. The CDR3 length is 14 residues. The CDR3 DNA follows: TGTGCCAGCACCGAGAGGGGCAGGGCAGATACGCAGTATTTT. Its translation is CASTERGRADTQYF.

DNA for the CDR3: TGTGCCAGCAGCTTGCCTAGCGGGGGCACTCCAGATACGCAGTATTTT. Translated: CASSLPSGGTPDTQYF. This sequence joins TRBV5-6 and TRBJ2-3, with 10 bases fitting TRBD2. Germline V gives CDR1 SGHDT, CDR2 YYEEEE. V was clipped by 1 base and J by 4 bases; unmatched bases: 6. CDR3 size: 16 residues. The full variable domain, completed using reference TRBV5-6 and TRBJ2-3, is DAGVTQSPTHLIKTRGQQVTLRCSPKSGHDTVSWYQQALGQGPQFIFQYYEEEERQRGNFPDRFSGHQFPNYSSELNVNALLLGDSALYLCASSLPSGGTPDTQYFGPGTRLTVL.

This clone was observed a single time. The genes are TRBV7-9 and TRBJ1-2; D remains ambiguous. Trimming removed 4 bases at V and 3 bases at J, with 12 bases between. Germline V gives CDR1 SEHNR, CDR2 FQNEAQ (reference sequence). CDR3 length equals 14 residues. The CDR3 bases are TGTGCCAGCAGCTCGCTCCCGGTACACTATGGCTACACCTTC. This sequence encodes CASSSLPVHYGYTF. Combining the CDR3 with reference TRBV7-9 and TRBJ1-2 gives the whole variable domain DTGVSQNPRHKITKRGQNVTFRCDPISEHNRLYWYRQTLGQGPEFLTYFQNEAQLEKSRLLSDRFSAERPKGSFSTLEIQRTEQGDSAMYLCASSSLPVHYGYTFGSGTRLTVV.

V usage is TRBV27 and J usage is TRBJ1-1; D uncertain. V lost 5 bases to trimming and J lost 5 bases, with 12 bases between them. CDR1 is MNHEY and CDR2 is SMNVEV in the germline V gene (reference sequence). This CDR3 comprises 13 residues. CDR3 amino acids: CASSPRTRTEAFF. CDR3 in DNA: TGTGCCAGCAGTCCCAGGACGAGGACTGAAGCTTTCTTT.

V and J are TRBV10-3 and TRBJ1-5, with D hard to call. V dropped 9 bases and J dropped 0 bases, with 15 bases sitting between them. The V gene's germline CDR1 is ENHRY and CDR2 SYGVKD. The CDR3 length is 15 residues. The CDR3 is CAMDRDPNSNQPQHF. The CDR3 nucleotides read TGTGCCATGGACCGAGACCCCAATAGCAATCAGCCCCAGCATTTT.

This clone showed up just once. This chain uses TRBV28 with TRBJ2-1; D possibly matches TRBD1 or TRBD2 (6 bases each). V dropped 10 bases and J dropped 8 bases, with 21 bases sitting between them. This CDR3 has 14 amino acids. Per the germline V gene, CDR1 is MDHEN and CDR2 is SYDVKM. The CDR3 loop reads CATRTGGPGDEQFF. CDR3 DNA sequence: TGTGCCACTCGGACCGGGGGACCAGGGGATGAGCAGTTCTTC. Looking up the rest from reference TRBV28 and TRBJ2-1 gives the full variable domain: DVKVTQSSRYLVKRTGEKVFLECVQDMDHENMFWYRQDPGLGLRLIYFSYDVKMKEKGDIPEGYSVSREKKERFSLILESASTNQTSMYLCATRTGGPGDEQFFGPGTRLTVL.

The chain links TRBV7-2 to TRBJ2-7; perhaps TRBD2 as D (5 bases). Germline V CDR1 and CDR2: SGHTA, FQGNSA. CDR3 length: 15 residues. V was cut by 5 bases and J by 2 bases, with 16 bases left in between. The CDR3 spells CASSLWGRRAYEQYF. The CDR3, as DNA: TGTGCCAGCAGCCTATGGGGTCGGCGGGCCTACGAGCAGTACTTC.

J is TRBJ1-3 and V is TRBV7-9; D remains unclear. Deletions cut 4 bases from V and 1 base from J, with 8 bases between. Germline V gene sequence: CDR1 SEHNR, CDR2 FQNEAQ (reference sequence). This CDR3 has 14 residues. The CDR3 bases are TGTGCCAGCAGCTCTAGGAATTCTGGAAACACCATATATTTT. Translation: CASSSRNSGNTIYF. Drawing the rest from reference TRBV7-9 and TRBJ1-3, the complete variable domain is DTGVSQNPRHKITKRGQNVTFRCDPISEHNRLYWYRQTLGQGPEFLTYFQNEAQLEKSRLLSDRFSAERPKGSFSTLEIQRTEQGDSAMYLCASSSRNSGNTIYFGEGSWLTVV.

The genes are TRBV18 and TRBJ2-3, with D hard to call. Between the trimmed V and J ends, which lost 4 bases and 0 bases, there was a span of 8 bases. Germline V CDR1 and CDR2: KGHSH, LQKENI. This CDR3 is 14 amino acids long. Here the CDR3 DNA reads TGTGCCAGCTCACTACTCGGTAGCACAGATACGCAGTATTTT. Its protein is CASSLLGSTDTQYF.

This clone was seen a single time. This chain links TRBV4-1 with TRBJ2-4; D is unresolved. Germline lookup yields CDR1 MGHRA and CDR2 YSYEKL. This CDR3 spans 18 amino acids. The germline V and J ends were trimmed by 1 base and 0 bases, with 16 bases remaining between them. DNA for the CDR3: TGCGCCAGCAGCCAAGTACCCGGGCTTCGGGCAGCCAAAAACATTCAGTACTTC. This gives the protein CASSQVPGLRAAKNIQYF.